These 30 T cell receptor beta chains originate from one sample sequenced in a study of metastatic and nonmetastatic thyroid tumors. All patients reached thyroid surgery having received no treatment beforehand. With MiXCR, TCRdb called clones anew from the PCR reads. The sample contains over 45,000 clones, about 20% of which appear only once. Sample: blood. Receptors were obtained from a male donor with papillary thyroid cancer or a benign thyroid nodule (not recorded which). Some clones in this sample may be carry-over from other donors' samples.

The rearrangement joins TRBV10-3 to TRBJ2-7, with D perhaps matching TRBD2 (6 bases). Trimming stripped 6 bases from V and 1 base from J, with 7 bases between. Germline V CDR1 and CDR2: ENHRY, SYGVKD. The CDR3 has 12 residues. The CDR3 nucleotides are TGTGCCATCAGCGGGACTTCCTACGAGCAGTACTTC. This codes for CAISGTSYEQYF.

The rearrangement uses TRBV5-1 and TRBJ2-5, with 7 bases lining up with TRBD1. In germline, CDR1 is SGHRS, CDR2 YFSETQ. This CDR3 region has 15 residues. J lost 1 base, V lost 5 bases, and 8 bases had no gene match. The CDR3 nucleotides read TGCGCCAGCAGTAGCGACAGGGTGGGCCAAGAGACCCAGTACTTC. Protein sequence: CASSSDRVGQETQYF.

The chain is built from TRBV18 and TRBJ1-4; D is perhaps TRBD1 (5 bases). Trimming took off 4 bases at V and 8 bases at J, with 11 bases between the two ends. Germline assignment: CDR1 KGHSH and CDR2 LQKENI. The CDR3 runs 13 residues. The CDR3 region has the DNA TGTGCCAGCTCACGGGGGAACGAGGAAAAACTGTTTTTT. As protein: CASSRGNEEKLFF.

This clone was recorded at least ten times. The gene calls are TRBV27 and TRBJ1-5; D remains ambiguous. The CDR3 contains 15 residues. The V gene lost 2 bases and the J gene lost 2 bases, with 10 bases spanning the gap. Germline loops: CDR1 MNHEY, CDR2 SMNVEV (reference sequence). The DNA of the CDR3 is TGTGCCAGCAGTTTACGAGGGTCAGGCAATCAGCCCCAGCATTTT. Translating gives CASSLRGSGNQPQHF.

This chain links TRBV5-1 with TRBJ1-2, with D unresolved. CDR1 is SGHRS and CDR2 is YFSETQ in the germline V gene. The CDR3 has 14 residues. Deletions cut 4 bases from V and 1 base from J, with 11 bases between. In DNA form, the CDR3 reads TGCGCCAGCAGCGCCCCGGAGGGTAACTATGGCTACACCTTC. This sequence encodes CASSAPEGNYGYTF.

In its sample, this clone was seen many times. A much larger clone differs from this one at a single base, so this may be a read error. V gene TRBV19 combines with J gene TRBJ2-7; no clear D. The CDR3 consists of 13 residues. Trimming removed 5 bases from V and 2 bases from J, with 10 bases in between. CDR1 and CDR2 (germline): LNHDA, SQIVND (reference sequence). Here the CDR3 reads CASSVTPAYEQYF. The CDR3 nucleotides read TGTGCCAGTAGTGTAACCCCCGCCTACGAGCAGTACTTC.

This clone was recorded at least ten times. The V and J genes are TRBV20-1 and TRBJ1-4, with a tentative D call TRBD1 (6 bases). Looked up from germline, CDR1 is DFQATT and CDR2 is SNEGSKA (reference sequence). The ends were cut back, 5 bases at V and 5 bases at J, with 21 bases in the middle. The CDR3 covers 16 residues. The CDR3 reads CSASQGPAQYNEKLFF. The CDR3 DNA sequence: TGCAGTGCTTCACAGGGACCAGCCCAATACAATGAAAAACTGTTTTTT.

This clone has at least ten counts. The chain employs TRBV12-3 or TRBV12-4 and TRBJ2-5, with D perhaps being TRBD1 or TRBD2 (5 bases each). The CDR3 extends over 14 amino acids. V was cut by 7 bases and J by 1 base, with 13 bases left in between. The CDR3 bases are TGTGCCAGCAATCTCGGGACGGCCCAAGAGACCCAGTACTTC. Its translation: CASNLGTAQETQYF.

The table lists this clone with many counts. The DNA of the CDR3 is TGCAGTGCAAAACCCGTTCGGGGGGACACTGAAGCTTTCTTT. Its translation: CSAKPVRGDTEAFF. The chain couples TRBV20-1 to TRBJ1-1; D possibly corresponds to TRBD1 (5 bases). Germline values: CDR1 DFQATT, CDR2 SNEGSKA (reference sequence). This CDR3 is 14 amino acids long. Deletions cut 6 bases from V and 3 bases from J, with 17 bases between.

This clone was seen at least ten times. This chain connects TRBV12-3 or TRBV12-4 to TRBJ1-2; D ambiguous. V lost 4 bases, J lost 7 bases, and 7 bases lay in between. The CDR3 covers 11 residues. CDR3 in amino acids: CASSSPFGYTF. The CDR3 DNA reads TGTGCCAGCAGTTCTCCATTTGGCTACACCTTC.

This clone was seen ten or more times. The chain recombines TRBV6-1 with TRBJ1-5; D gene unclear. The length of the CDR3 is 15 residues. Per the germline V gene, CDR1 is MNHNS and CDR2 is SASEGT. Trimming removed 0 bases at V and 3 bases at J, with 9 bases between. The CDR3 nucleotides read TGTGCCAGCAGTGAAGCGGACGGCTCCAATCAGCCCCAGCATTTT. Its protein product is CASSEADGSNQPQHF.

For this clone: Since a much larger clone is just one base distant, this may be a read error. The chain uses TRBV7-6 and TRBJ2-3, with TRBD1 identical over 7 bases. Germline values: CDR1 SGHVS, CDR2 FNYEAQ. This CDR3 is built from 16 residues. Trimming removed 3 bases from V and 3 bases from J; junction bases left unmatched: 9. The CDR3 region is CASSLILGRGTDTQYF. Here the CDR3 DNA reads TGTGCCAGCAGCTTGATCCTAGGCAGGGGGACAGATACGCAGTATTTT.

In its sample, this clone was seen a few times. V usage is TRBV6-5 and J usage is TRBJ1-5; D not certain. Germline CDR1 and CDR2: MNHEY and SVGAGI. With 2 bases removed from V and 3 bases from J, the gap between germline ends came to 11 bases. The CDR3 extends over 15 amino acids. The CDR3 bases are TGTGCCAGCAGTTACCTTCGACAATCCAATCAGCCCCAGCATTTT. Protein product: CASSYLRQSNQPQHF.

This clone has a count of ten or more. This chain links TRBV30 with TRBJ1-1; D is unresolved. Trimming took off 0 bases at V and 13 bases at J, with 21 bases between the two ends. The CDR3 consists of 14 residues. Germline CDR1 and CDR2: GTSNPN and SVGIG (reference sequence). The CDR3 DNA sequence: TGTGCCTGGAGTGTAGCCCTAGGTGGCGATAATGATTTCTTT. Translation gives CAWSVALGGDNDFF.

By sample fraction, this clone is medium-sized (0.01 to 0.1%). V is TRBV6-1 and J is TRBJ2-7, with D tentatively TRBD2 (6 bases). This CDR3 region has 15 residues. The V gene's germline CDR1 is MNHNS and CDR2 SASEGT. V was shortened by 4 bases and J by 4 bases, with 17 bases between the two germline ends. The chain's CDR3 is CASSGRGALRYEQYF. The CDR3 DNA is TGTGCCAGCAGTGGGCGCGGGGCCCTAAGGTACGAGCAGTACTTC.

This chain links TRBV11-3 with TRBJ2-2, with D maybe TRBD1 (6 bases). CDR1 and CDR2 (germline): SGHNT, YENEEA. The V end was cut by 1 base, the J end by 2 bases, with 11 bases between. The CDR3 totals 16 residues. CDR3 DNA: TGTGCCAGCAGCTTAGTGGGGACATCAAACACCGGGGAGCTGTTTTTT. It encodes CASSLVGTSNTGELFF.

This clone occurred many times. The chain couples TRBV27 to TRBJ2-7; 11 bases are a match to TRBD2. V shed 6 bases and J 2 bases; nucleotides not matched to a gene: 3. The CDR3 has 14 residues. Germline V gene lookup returns CDR1 MNHEY and CDR2 SMNVEV (reference sequence). CDR3: CASSRLAGTYEQYF. The CDR3 DNA is TGTGCCAGCAGCCGACTAGCGGGGACCTACGAGCAGTACTTC.

This chain links TRBV4-1 with TRBJ1-1; 7 bases line up with TRBD1. The CDR3 loop spans 15 amino acids. Germline CDR1 MGHRA, CDR2 YSYEKL. V dropped 2 bases and J dropped 1; count of bases not matched to a gene: 4. The DNA of the CDR3 is TGCGCCAGCAGCCAAAGTCCAGGGGGGAACACTGAAGCTTTCTTT. Its protein is CASSQSPGGNTEAFF.

The chain combines TRBV4-1 with TRBJ2-2; D is possibly TRBD2 (6 bases). The germline CDR1 and CDR2 sequences are MGHRA and YSYEKL. The CDR3 totals 16 residues. Trimming removed 1 base at V and 3 bases at J, with 12 bases between. The CDR3 region has the DNA TGCGCCAGCAGCCAAGTTTACGGGAGCGACACCGGGGAGCTGTTTTTT. This encodes CASSQVYGSDTGELFF.

This clone showed up many times. V and J are TRBV5-1 and TRBJ2-7; no definite D call. The CDR3 runs 14 residues. Trimming took off 0 bases at V and 0 bases at J, with 7 bases between the two ends. Germline V gene sequence: CDR1 SGHRS, CDR2 YFSETQ. The CDR3 DNA sequence: TGCGCCAGCAGCTTGGATGCTATCTCCTACGAGCAGTACTTC. Its protein is CASSLDAISYEQYF. The full variable domain, in which reference TRBV5-1 and TRBJ2-7 provide the parts outside the CDR3, is KAGVTQTPRYLIKTRGQQVTLSCSPISGHRSVSWYQQTPGQGLQFLFEYFSETQRNKGNFPGRFSGRQFSNSRSEMNVSTLELGDSALYLCASSLDAISYEQYFGPGTRLTVT.

A few counts support this clone. V is TRBV29-1 and J is TRBJ1-2; tentatively, D is TRBD1 (6 bases). The CDR3 loop spans 11 amino acids. Trimming took off 7 bases at V and 3 bases at J, with 9 bases between the two ends. Germline V lookup: CDR1 SQVTM, CDR2 ANQGSEA. CDR3 loop: CSGGHHYGYTF. CDR3 sequence (DNA): TGCAGCGGGGGACACCACTATGGCTACACCTTC.

By share of the sample, this clone is medium-sized. The J gene is TRBJ2-6, the V gene TRBV29-1, with 8 bases that match TRBD1. CDR1 and CDR2 (germline): SQVTM, ANQGSEA. Trimming at V came to 8 bases and at J to 0 bases, leaving 9 bases not matched to a gene. The CDR3 spans 16 residues. The CDR3 sequence is CSWIRQGTSGANVLTF. The CDR3 region has the DNA TGCAGCTGGATAAGACAGGGGACCTCTGGGGCCAACGTCCTGACTTTC. Using reference TRBV29-1 and TRBJ2-6 for the parts outside the CDR3, the full variable domain is SAVISQKPSRDICQRGTSLTIQCQVDSQVTMMFWYRQQPGQSLTLIATANQGSEATYESGFVIDKFPISRPNLTFSTLTVSNMSPEDSSIYLCSWIRQGTSGANVLTFGAGSRLTVL.

Worth noting for this clone: A much larger clonotype is one base distant, so this may be a read error. The sample contains more than one DNA sequence encoding this CDR3. The chain joins TRBV20-1 to TRBJ1-5; 7 positions match TRBD1. Germline V CDR1 and CDR2: DFQATT, SNEGSKA (reference sequence). This CDR3 is built from 16 residues. V gave up 0 bases and J gave up 5 bases; unmatched junction bases: 10. As DNA, the CDR3 is TGCAGTGCTAGAGATTATAGGACAGGTGTTTATCAGCCCCAGCATTTT. This encodes CSARDYRTGVYQPQHF.

The chain's CDR3 is CASSPTGADAYGYTF. Here the CDR3 DNA reads TGTGCCAGCAGCCCCACGGGGGCAGACGCGTATGGCTACACCTTC. This rearrangement joins TRBV25-1 to TRBJ1-2, with a possible D match to TRBD1 (6 bases). Between the trimmed V and J ends, which lost 6 bases and 5 bases, there was a span of 19 bases. This CDR3 has 15 residues. Germline V lookup: CDR1 MGHDK, CDR2 SYGVNS.

This clone was found a few times. The V and J genes are TRBV30 and TRBJ1-2; unclear D gene. Trimming removed 3 bases at V and 6 bases at J, with 26 bases between. The CDR3 loop spans 17 amino acids. Germline values: CDR1 GTSNPN, CDR2 SVGIG (reference sequence). In DNA, the CDR3 is TGTGCCTGGAGCTACTCAGGCCTTTCTGGGCGCGCAAATGGCTACACCTTC. Translating it yields CAWSYSGLSGRANGYTF.

This clone has just a few counts. This chain links TRBV19 with TRBJ1-1, with 7 bases aligning to TRBD1. Trimming took 6 bases from V and 4 from J; bases not matched to a gene: 14. Germline CDR1 and CDR2: LNHDA and SQIVND (reference sequence). This CDR3 has 16 residues. The CDR3 region has the DNA TGTGCCAGTAGGATCGACAGGGCGGCAAGGGGCACTGAAGCTTTCTTT. Its protein product is CASRIDRAARGTEAFF.

This clone is medium-sized in the sample. The V and J genes are TRBV19 and TRBJ1-2; 9 nucleotides line up with TRBD1. Germline-derived CDR1 and CDR2 are LNHDA and SQIVND (reference sequence). V lost 7 bases, J lost 6 bases, and 21 bases stayed unmatched. This CDR3 region has 18 residues. The CDR3 DNA reads TGTGCCAGTAAAAAGAATGCCGGGACAGGGAGATTTGGTGATGGCTACACCTTC. Its protein is CASKKNAGTGRFGDGYTF.

Concerning this clone: A junction end diverges from the germline sequence, so it may reflect a read error. The chain has TRBV6-5 and TRBJ1-6; D unclear. Looked up from germline, CDR1 is MNHEY and CDR2 is SVGAGI. This CDR3 comprises 17 residues. CDR3 protein: CASSYSHVGIGCSLLHF. For the CDR3, the DNA is TGTGCCAGCAGTTACTCCCACGTGGGAATAGGCTGTTCACTCCTCCACTTT.

V is TRBV30 and J is TRBJ1-2, with D possibly TRBD1 on 5 matching bases. V was pared by 2 bases and J by 4 bases, with 8 bases between. Per germline, CDR1 GTSNPN and CDR2 SVGIG (reference sequence). The CDR3 is 12 amino acids. The CDR3 DNA follows: TGTGCCTGGAGTAAGGGGTCCTATGGCTACACCTTC. Protein product: CAWSKGSYGYTF.

This chain connects TRBV11-3 to TRBJ2-1, with 11 nucleotides matching TRBD2. In germline, CDR1 is SGHNT, CDR2 YENEEA. Losses at the gene ends were 4 bases for V and 6 bases for J; bases not matched to a gene: 11. This CDR3 region has 17 residues. The DNA for the CDR3 is TGTGCCAGCAGCTCGGTACTAGCGGGGGTCGGCGGCAATGAGCAGTTCTTC. Protein: CASSSVLAGVGGNEQFF.